The 15 T cell receptor beta chains below come from one sample, sequenced in a study of spatial heterogeneity in lung cancer. Study-level findings and limits: Tracking of tumor mutation counts was seen in expanded intratumoral alpha and beta TCR counts.

No antigens are known for them. One entry per CDR3 protein, called by TCRdb with MiXCR from the 5' RACE reads. This sample yields about 18,000 distinct CDR3 sequences, of which about 7.5% are seen a single time; roughly 24% belongs to the top ten. Time point given: sample taken at primary tumor resection. The sample here was lung tumor tissue, taken at surgery. Receptors were obtained from a male donor with early-stage non-small cell lung cancer.

This clonotype was seen repeatedly, ten times or more. The rearrangement uses TRBV7-2 and TRBJ2-1, with 11 bases matching TRBD1. With V trimmed by 1 base and J by 7 bases, 9 bases remained unmatched. The CDR3 spans 17 residues. The germline CDR1 and CDR2 sequences are SGHTA and FQGNSA. In DNA form, the CDR3 reads TGTGCCAGCAGCTTAGGGGCCCGGACAGGGGGCATAAATGAGCAGTTCTTC. Its protein is CASSLGARTGGINEQFF.

The V call is TRBV7-8, the J call TRBJ1-5, with 9 positions matching TRBD1. The CDR3 is 14 residues long. Unmatched junction bases numbered 4, after V lost 4 bases and J lost 6 bases. Per the germline V gene, CDR1 is SGHVS and CDR2 is FQNEAQ. CDR3 region: CASSSQGAGQPQHF. The CDR3, as DNA: TGTGCCAGCAGCTCACAGGGGGCTGGTCAGCCCCAGCATTTT. The full variable domain, its missing parts supplied by reference TRBV7-8 and TRBJ1-5, is GAGVSQSPRYKVAKRGQDVALRCDPISGHVSLFWYQQALGQGPEFLTYFQNEAQLDKSGLPSDRFFAERPEGSVSTLKIQRTQQEDSAVYLCASSSQGAGQPQHFGDGTRLSIL.

In its sample, this clonotype was seen many times. The rearrangement links TRBV5-6 to TRBJ1-2, with D tentatively TRBD1 (6 bases). Per germline, CDR1 SGHDT and CDR2 YYEEEE. CDR3 size: 15 residues. The ends were cut back, 4 bases at V and 0 bases at J, with 13 bases in the middle. CDR3 loop: CASSTPTGTNYGYTF. The CDR3 DNA reads TGTGCCAGCAGCACACCGACAGGAACTAACTATGGCTACACCTTC.

This clonotype was observed at least ten times. J is TRBJ2-7 and V is TRBV3-1; tentatively, D is TRBD1 or TRBD2 (5 bases each). V was pared by 3 bases and J by 3 bases, with 15 bases between. Looked up from germline, CDR1 is LGHDT and CDR2 is YNNKEL (reference sequence). This CDR3 contains 15 residues. The CDR3 spells CASSHLTGAGYEQYF. CDR3 DNA sequence: TGTGCCAGCAGCCACCTAACCGGGGCAGGCTACGAGCAGTACTTC.

This clonotype occurred many times. This chain connects TRBV6-1 to TRBJ1-2, with a weak D call TRBD1 (5 bases). Per the germline V gene, CDR1 is MNHNS and CDR2 is SASEGT. Trimming shortened V by 7 bases and J by 3 bases, and 9 bases separated the two germline ends. The CDR3 contains 12 residues. For the CDR3, the DNA is TGTGCCAGCACGGGGGACTACTATGGCTACACCTTC. The encoded protein is CASTGDYYGYTF.

This clonotype has only a few counts. The chain has TRBV28 and TRBJ2-2; 10 bases align to TRBD2. V shed 9 bases and J 1 base; nucleotides not matched to a gene: 2. From germline, CDR1 is MDHEN and CDR2 SYDVKM. The CDR3 contains 14 residues. The CDR3 loop is CASSGGLNTGELFF. The CDR3 DNA is TGTGCCAGTAGCGGGGGGTTGAACACCGGGGAGCTGTTTTTT.

There are many counts of this clonotype. V usage is TRBV28 and J usage is TRBJ1-2, with 8 nucleotides matching TRBD1. The trim removed 6 bases at V and 1 base at J, leaving 10 bases unmatched. This CDR3 has 16 amino acids. Germline loops: CDR1 MDHEN, CDR2 SYDVKM. CDR3 loop: CASSLLQGAVNYGYTF. CDR3 coding DNA: TGTGCCAGCAGCCTTCTCCAGGGGGCCGTTAACTATGGCTACACCTTC.

This clonotype came up many times. The chain is built from TRBV6-2 or TRBV6-3 and TRBJ1-1; 7 nucleotides align to TRBD1. CDR3 length: 15 amino acids. CDR1 and CDR2 from the germline V gene are MNHEY and SVGEGT. V dropped 1 base and J dropped 9; count of bases not matched to a gene: 11. The CDR3 spells CASSYYGDRVYQAFF. The CDR3 DNA is TGTGCCAGCAGTTACTATGGAGACAGGGTTTATCAAGCTTTCTTT.

In its sample, this clonotype ranks as medium-sized. The chain uses TRBV11-2 and TRBJ2-3; D unresolved. With 1 base removed from V and 0 bases from J, the gap between germline ends came to 11 bases. The CDR3 contains 16 residues. Germline loops: CDR1 SGHAT, CDR2 FQNNGV. This CDR3 reads CASSLGTASSTDTQYF. CDR3 DNA sequence: TGTGCCAGCAGCTTAGGAACAGCCTCTAGCACAGATACGCAGTATTTT.

This clonotype came up a few times. The chain is built from TRBV20-1 and TRBJ2-7; the match to TRBD2 covers 8 bases. Germline CDR1 DFQATT, CDR2 SNEGSKA (reference sequence). There are 15 residues in the CDR3. V lost 0 bases, J lost 3 bases, and 7 bases stayed unmatched. The CDR3 is CSARDRRGGFYEQYF. DNA of the CDR3: TGCAGTGCTAGAGACCGACGGGGGGGTTTCTACGAGCAGTACTTC.

This clonotype was detected ten times or more. The chain uses TRBV21-1 and TRBJ2-5; the table's D call, TRBD1, was not checked against the DNA. TRBV21-1 is tagged as a pseudogene. The CDR3 extends over 11 amino acids. The CDR3 nucleotides read TGTGCCAGGGGGGGGATGGAGACCCAGTACTTC. Translated, it gives CARGGMETQYF.

This clonotype appeared a few times. The chain employs TRBV4-2 and TRBJ2-7; D remains ambiguous. The length of the CDR3 is 14 residues. V shed 0 bases and J shed 7 bases, with 13 bases lying between them. The V gene's germline CDR1 is LGHNA and CDR2 YNFKEQ. In nucleotides, the CDR3 is TGTGCCAGCAGCCAAGATGCCCGGACGTGGGAGCAGTACTTC. It translates to CASSQDARTWEQYF.

In this sample, this clonotype turned up many times. The chain links TRBV7-3 to TRBJ1-5; D remains ambiguous. The CDR3 covers 13 residues. The V gene lost 5 bases and the J gene lost 5 bases, with 10 bases spanning the gap. Germline CDR1 and CDR2: SGHTA and FQGTGA. CDR3 sequence reads: CASSLNPDQPQHF. DNA of the CDR3: TGTGCCAGCAGCCTAAATCCGGATCAGCCCCAGCATTTT.

At least ten counts were recorded for this clonotype. This CDR3 is CASSIPRGGYYNEQFF. CDR3 DNA sequence: TGTGCCAGTAGTATCCCCCGGGGGGGTTACTACAATGAGCAGTTCTTC. This rearrangement joins TRBV19 to TRBJ2-1; 8 positions match TRBD2. Germline V gene lookup returns CDR1 LNHDA and CDR2 SQIVND (reference sequence). The trim removed 3 bases at V and 3 bases at J, leaving 7 bases unmatched. The CDR3 has 16 amino acids.

This chain uses TRBV28 with TRBJ2-1, with a possible D match to TRBD1 (5 bases). This CDR3 contains 13 residues. V was pared by 3 bases and J by 10 bases, with 13 bases between. Germline V CDR1 and CDR2: MDHEN, SYDVKM. This CDR3 is CASSFGRQGEQFF. CDR3 DNA: TGTGCCAGCAGTTTCGGGCGGCAGGGCGAGCAGTTCTTC.